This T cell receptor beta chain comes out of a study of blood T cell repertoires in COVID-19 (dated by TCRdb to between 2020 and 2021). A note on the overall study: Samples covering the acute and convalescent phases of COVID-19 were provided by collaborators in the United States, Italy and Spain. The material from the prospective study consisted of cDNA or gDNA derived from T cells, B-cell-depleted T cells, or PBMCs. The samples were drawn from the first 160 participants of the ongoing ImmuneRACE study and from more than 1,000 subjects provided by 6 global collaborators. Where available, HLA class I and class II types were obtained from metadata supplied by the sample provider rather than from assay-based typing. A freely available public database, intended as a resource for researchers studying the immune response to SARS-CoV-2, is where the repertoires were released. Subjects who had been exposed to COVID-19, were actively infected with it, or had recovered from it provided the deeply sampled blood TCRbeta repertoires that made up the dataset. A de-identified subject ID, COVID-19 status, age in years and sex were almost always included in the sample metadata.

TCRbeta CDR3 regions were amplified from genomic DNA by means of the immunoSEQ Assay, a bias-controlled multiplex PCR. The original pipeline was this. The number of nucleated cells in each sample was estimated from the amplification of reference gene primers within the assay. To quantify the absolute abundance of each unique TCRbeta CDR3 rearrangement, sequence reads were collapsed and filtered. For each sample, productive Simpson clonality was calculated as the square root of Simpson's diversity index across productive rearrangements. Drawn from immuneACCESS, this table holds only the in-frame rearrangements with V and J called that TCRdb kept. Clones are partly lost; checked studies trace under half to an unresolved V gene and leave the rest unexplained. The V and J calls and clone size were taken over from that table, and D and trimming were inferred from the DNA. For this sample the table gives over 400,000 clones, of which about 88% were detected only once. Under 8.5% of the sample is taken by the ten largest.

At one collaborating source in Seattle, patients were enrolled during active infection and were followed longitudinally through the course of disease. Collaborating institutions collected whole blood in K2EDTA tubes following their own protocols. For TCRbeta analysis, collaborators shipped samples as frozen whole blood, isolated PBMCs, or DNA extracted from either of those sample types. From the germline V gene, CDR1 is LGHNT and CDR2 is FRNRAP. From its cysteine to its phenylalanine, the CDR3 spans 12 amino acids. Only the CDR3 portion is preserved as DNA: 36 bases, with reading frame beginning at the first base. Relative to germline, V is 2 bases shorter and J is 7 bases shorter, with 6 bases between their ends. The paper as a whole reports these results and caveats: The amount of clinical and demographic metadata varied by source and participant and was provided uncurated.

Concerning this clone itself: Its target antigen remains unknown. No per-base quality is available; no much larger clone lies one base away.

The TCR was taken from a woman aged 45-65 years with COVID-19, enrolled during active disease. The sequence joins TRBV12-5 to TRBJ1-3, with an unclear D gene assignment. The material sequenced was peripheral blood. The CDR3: CASGLPSNTIYF. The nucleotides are TGTGCTAGTGGTTTGCCGTCCAACACCATATATTTT.